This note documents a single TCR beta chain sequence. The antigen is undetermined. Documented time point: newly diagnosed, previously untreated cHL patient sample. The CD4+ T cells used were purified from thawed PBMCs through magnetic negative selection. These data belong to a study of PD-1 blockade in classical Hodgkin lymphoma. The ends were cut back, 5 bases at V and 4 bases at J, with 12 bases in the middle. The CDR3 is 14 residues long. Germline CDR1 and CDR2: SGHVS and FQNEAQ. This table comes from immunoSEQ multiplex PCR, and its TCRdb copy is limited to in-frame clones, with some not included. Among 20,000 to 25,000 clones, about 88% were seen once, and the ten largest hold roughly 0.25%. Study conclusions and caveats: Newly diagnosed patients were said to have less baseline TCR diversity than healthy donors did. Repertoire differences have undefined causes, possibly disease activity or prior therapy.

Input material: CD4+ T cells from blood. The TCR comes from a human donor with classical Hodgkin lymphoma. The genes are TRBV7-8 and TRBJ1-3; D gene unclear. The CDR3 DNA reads TGTGCCAGCAGCGACACCGCGCAGGGAAACACCATATATTTT. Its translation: CASSDTAQGNTIYF.